These 17 T cell receptor beta chains were sequenced from one sample in a study of OX40 agonist ivuxolimab in advanced cancers. The method was the immunoSEQ multiplex PCR assay. This immuneACCESS table, as held by TCRdb, lists in-frame sequences with V and J called but not all clones. Of the missing ones, under half trace to an unresolved V gene in checked studies; the others have no known cause. Here the sample has around 25,000 clones; around 86% occur a single time. More than 12% of the sample is in the top ten clones. Sequenced material: CD4+ or CD8+ T cells sorted from blood, taken in a trial of the OX40 agonist ivuxolimab. The source of these receptors is an adult with an advanced solid tumor such as melanoma, head and neck, liver or kidney cancer.

The chain uses TRBV9 and TRBJ2-1; D unclear. Trimming stripped 4 bases from V and 1 base from J, with 9 bases between. The germline V gene has CDR1 SGDLS and CDR2 YYNGEE. The CDR3 is made up of 14 amino acids. DNA of the CDR3: TGTGCCAGCAGCACATCTAGATCCTACAATGAGCAGTTCTTC. Translation gives CASSTSRSYNEQFF. Based on the CDR3 plus reference TRBV9 and TRBJ2-1, the full variable domain is DSGVTQTPKHLITATGQRVTLRCSPRSGDLSVYWYQQSLDQGLQFLIQYYNGEERAKGNILERFSAQQFPDLHSELNLSSLELGDSALYFCASSTSRSYNEQFFGPGTRLTVL.

This clone is medium-sized (0.01 to 0.1%) by share. The chain employs TRBV7-9 and TRBJ2-3; D uncertain. This CDR3 comprises 13 residues. V lost 6 bases and J lost 3, with 10 bases in between. Germline CDR1 and CDR2: SEHNR and FQNEAQ (reference sequence). In DNA form, the CDR3 reads TGTGCCAGCAGTTCCAGCAGGACAGATACGCAGTATTTT. Translated: CASSSSRTDTQYF.

The chain has TRBV5-1 and TRBJ1-1; D possibly corresponds to TRBD1 (6 bases). With 2 bases removed from V and 0 bases from J, the gap between germline ends came to 8 bases. Germline V gene lookup returns CDR1 SGHRS and CDR2 YFSETQ. CDR3 length: 14 residues. CDR3 sequence: CASSFRGVNTEAFF. In DNA form, the CDR3 reads TGCGCCAGCAGCTTTAGGGGGGTGAACACTGAAGCTTTCTTT. Together with reference TRBV5-1 and TRBJ1-1, the CDR3 gives the full variable domain: KAGVTQTPRYLIKTRGQQVTLSCSPISGHRSVSWYQQTPGQGLQFLFEYFSETQRNKGNFPGRFSGRQFSNSRSEMNVSTLELGDSALYLCASSFRGVNTEAFFGQGTRLTVV.

The rearrangement joins TRBV4-1 to TRBJ1-5; unclear D gene. V was clipped by 0 bases and J by 6 bases, with 12 bases between them. The V gene's germline CDR1 is MGHRA and CDR2 YSYEKL. CDR3 length: 15 residues. The CDR3 DNA is TGCGCCAGCAGCCAAGAGGGAGGCCCTTTTCAGCCCCAGCATTTT. Its protein product is CASSQEGGPFQPQHF.

This clone was found a few times. The V and J genes are TRBV6-5 and TRBJ1-5; a possible D gene is TRBD1 (6 bases). Germline CDR1 reads MNHEY; CDR2 reads SVGAGI. The CDR3 sequence is 14 residues long. V dropped 6 bases and J dropped 4 bases, with 13 bases sitting between them. CDR3 nucleotide sequence: TGTGCCAGCAGCACCGGGACACCGAATCAGCCCCAGCATTTT. Amino acid sequence: CASSTGTPNQPQHF.

V and J are TRBV5-6 and TRBJ1-3; D unresolved. V was trimmed by 5 bases and J by 1 base, leaving 16 bases between them. This CDR3 region has 16 residues. Germline CDR1 is SGHDT and CDR2 is YYEEEE. CDR3 residues: CASSPTRMVSGNTIYF. CDR3 bases: TGTGCCAGCAGTCCAACCAGGATGGTTTCTGGAAACACCATATATTTT.

V usage is TRBV6-1 and J usage is TRBJ1-1; 10 nucleotides align to TRBD1. The CDR3 is 13 amino acids. In germline, CDR1 is MNHNS, CDR2 SASEGT. The V segment lost 2 bases and the J segment 10 bases; nucleotides outside the gene matches: 4. CDR3 sequence (DNA): TGTGCCAGCAGTGAATGGGACAGGGGAAGAGCTTTCTTT. It yields the protein CASSEWDRGRAFF.

The genes are TRBV7-6 and TRBJ2-1, with D perhaps being TRBD1 or TRBD2 (5 bases each). The CDR3 extends over 15 amino acids. CDR1 is SGHVS and CDR2 is FNYEAQ in the germline V gene. V was cut by 2 bases and J by 1 base, with 9 bases left in between. CDR3 protein: CASSLSRGSYNEQFF. DNA for the CDR3: TGTGCCAGCAGCTTATCGAGGGGTTCCTACAATGAGCAGTTCTTC.

V and J are TRBV27 and TRBJ2-7, with D perhaps matching TRBD1 (5 bases). V dropped 2 bases and J dropped 2 bases, with 7 bases sitting between them. Looked up from germline, CDR1 is MNHEY and CDR2 is SMNVEV (reference sequence). This CDR3 is 13 amino acids long. DNA for the CDR3: TGTGCCAGCAGTTTAGGGGCAGCCTACGAGCAGTACTTC. Translating gives CASSLGAAYEQYF.

This clone was counted once. The chain recombines TRBV7-7 with TRBJ2-5; TRBD2 is a possible D gene (5 bases). The CDR3 consists of 17 residues. The V end lost 5 bases, the J end lost 4 bases, and 23 bases lay between the germline ends. Looked up from germline, CDR1 is SSHAT and CDR2 is FNYEAQ (reference sequence). This CDR3 is CASSVVASNGMGETQYF. DNA of the CDR3: TGTGCCAGCAGCGTCGTGGCCTCGAACGGGATGGGAGAGACCCAGTACTTC.

This clone appeared a few times. V and J are TRBV13 and TRBJ2-1; a possible D gene is TRBD1 (6 bases). Germline CDR1 is PRHDT and CDR2 is FYEKMQ (reference sequence). This CDR3 region has 14 residues. Deletions cut 2 bases from V and 10 bases from J, with 15 bases between. The CDR3 sequence: CASSLRGGTGEQFF. Written as DNA, the CDR3 is TGTGCCAGCAGCTTAAGAGGGGGTACGGGAGAGCAGTTCTTC.

This rearrangement joins TRBV7-9 to TRBJ2-7; TRBD2 might be the D (7 bases). Between the trimmed V and J ends, which lost 4 bases and 3 bases, there was a span of 13 bases. This CDR3 comprises 14 residues. CDR1 and CDR2 from the germline V gene are SEHNR and FQNEAQ (reference sequence). DNA of the CDR3: TGTGCCAGCAGCTCAGGACTAGGGGGCTACGAGCAGTACTTC. Amino acid sequence: CASSSGLGGYEQYF.

The rearrangement links TRBV19 to TRBJ2-2, with D hard to call. The CDR3 runs 12 residues. Germline CDR1 reads LNHDA; CDR2 reads SQIVND (reference sequence). Trimming removed 3 bases at V and 6 bases at J, with 5 bases between. CDR3 amino acids: CASSIRAGELFF. DNA of the CDR3: TGTGCCAGTAGTATTCGCGCCGGGGAGCTGTTTTTT. Full variable domain (missing parts from reference TRBV19 and TRBJ2-2): DGGITQSPKYLFRKEGQNVTLSCEQNLNHDAMYWYRQDPGQGLRLIYYSQIVNDFQKGDIAEGYSVSREKKESFPLTVTSAQKNPTAFYLCASSIRAGELFFGEGSRLTVL.

The chain recombines TRBV10-3 with TRBJ1-1, with a weak D call TRBD1 (6 bases). The CDR3 consists of 11 residues. Trimming shortened V by 6 bases and J by 11 bases, and 13 bases separated the two germline ends. Germline loops: CDR1 ENHRY, CDR2 SYGVKD. The chain's CDR3 is CAIRQGLDAFF. The CDR3 nucleotides are TGTGCCATCAGGCAGGGGTTAGATGCTTTCTTT.

The rearrangement links TRBV6-5 to TRBJ2-7; the D gene could be TRBD1 or TRBD2 (6 bases each). Looked up from germline, CDR1 is MNHEY and CDR2 is SVGAGI. The CDR3 consists of 15 residues. The ends were cut back, 2 bases at V and 7 bases at J, with 18 bases in the middle. CDR3 DNA: TGTGCCAGCAGTTACGGTCTTGGGGGGCGGAGGGAGCAGTACTTC. Translation gives CASSYGLGGRREQYF.

The chain employs TRBV6-6 and TRBJ1-1; the D is unclear. CDR1 is MNHNY, CDR2 SVGAGI, per germline (reference sequence). The germline V and J ends were trimmed by 5 bases and 4 bases, with 14 bases remaining between them. The CDR3 sequence is 14 residues long. The CDR3 region has the DNA TGTGCCAGCAGTCCGGCATCCAGCCCCACTGAAGCTTTCTTT. Residues: CASSPASSPTEAFF.

The chain combines TRBV5-4 with TRBJ2-5; 9 bases are shared with TRBD2. The CDR3 length is 14 residues. The V gene's germline CDR1 is SGHNT and CDR2 YYREEE (reference sequence). Trimming took 3 bases from V and 4 from J; bases not matched to a gene: 4. This CDR3 reads CASSYASGIETQYF. As DNA, the CDR3 is TGTGCCAGCAGCTACGCTAGCGGGATAGAGACCCAGTACTTC.